A single sample is the source of the 3 T cell receptor beta chains below, sequenced in a study of post-analysis software for immune sequencing data. No cognate antigen is known for these TCRs. TCR beta cDNA libraries included unique molecular identifiers. TCRdb re-called the PCR reads through MiXCR, storing one row per CDR3 protein. Here the sample spans about 770,000 distinct CDR3 sequences, around 46% being singletons. Study results and caveats: Comparison of patients with controls showed about 5 TRBV segments more frequent in patients, TRBV5-6, TRBV5-1 and TRBV20-1 among them.

What was sequenced was blood. The origin of the receptors is a girl under 18 with multiple sclerosis.

The chain carries TRBV12-3 or TRBV12-4 and TRBJ2-4; D is possibly TRBD2 (5 bases). The CDR3 loop spans 15 amino acids. Trimming took off 3 bases at V and 13 bases at J, with 22 bases between the two ends. The CDR3, as DNA: TGTGCCAGCAGTTTTGAGGGAAGAGTGGTAGGTGAGCAGTACTTC. Protein: CASSFEGRVVGEQYF.

The chain couples TRBV5-1 to TRBJ1-2; weak D call: TRBD1 (6 bases). The CDR3 has 14 amino acids. The germline V and J ends were trimmed by 0 bases and 6 bases, with 12 bases remaining between them. CDR1 and CDR2 from the germline V gene are SGHRS and YFSETQ. The CDR3 DNA is TGCGCCAGCAGCTTGGAGGGGGACGGGGATGGCTACACCTTC. Translation gives CASSLEGDGDGYTF. The whole variable domain, filled in from reference TRBV5-1 and TRBJ1-2, reads KAGVTQTPRYLIKTRGQQVTLSCSPISGHRSVSWYQQTPGQGLQFLFEYFSETQRNKGNFPGRFSGRQFSNSRSEMNVSTLELGDSALYLCASSLEGDGDGYTFGSGTRLTVV.

This chain links TRBV20-1 with TRBJ2-1; D is possibly TRBD2 (6 bases). In germline, CDR1 is DFQATT, CDR2 SNEGSKA (reference sequence). The germline V and J ends were trimmed by 5 bases and 0 bases, with 17 bases remaining between them. The CDR3 loop spans 16 amino acids. The CDR3 nucleotides are TGCAGTGCTCCTTTAGCGGAGTCGAGCTCCTACAATGAGCAGTTCTTC. Translating gives CSAPLAESSSYNEQFF.